The sample holds many counts of the clone carrying this T cell receptor beta chain. The antigen is undetermined. Individually, TCR cDNA molecules were each labelled with a unique molecular identifier. From the 5' RACE reads, TCRdb called clonotypes with MiXCR, one entry per CDR3 protein. The sample holds about 120,000 distinct CDR3 sequences; 9% to 15% are singletons and the top ten take 16%. Time point given: blood at routine non-recurrence follow-up after resection. Material for sequencing was whole RNA from tumor, nontumor lung or frozen PBMC, left unsorted. The entry originates in a study of spatial heterogeneity in lung cancer. About the research overall: Researchers sequenced follow-up PBMC samples if they had them, and these came a median of roughly two years after resection. Sequence detection consistently recorded a greater number of beta-chain than alpha-chain sequences. Study observations and caveats: Blood showed ubiquitous tumor TCRs more often at resection than at routine follow-up.

The V end lost 3 bases, the J end lost 3 bases, and 9 bases lay between the germline ends. The CDR3 sequence is 13 residues long. From germline, CDR1 is SNHLY and CDR2 FYNNEI. This TCR came from a male donor with early-stage non-small cell lung cancer. Sequenced here: PBMCs, sampled at follow-up. V usage is TRBV2 and J usage is TRBJ2-7, with D tentatively TRBD1 (5 bases). The CDR3 region is CASSEGRLYEQYF. As DNA, the CDR3 is TGTGCCAGCAGTGAGGGGCGTCTCTACGAGCAGTACTTC.